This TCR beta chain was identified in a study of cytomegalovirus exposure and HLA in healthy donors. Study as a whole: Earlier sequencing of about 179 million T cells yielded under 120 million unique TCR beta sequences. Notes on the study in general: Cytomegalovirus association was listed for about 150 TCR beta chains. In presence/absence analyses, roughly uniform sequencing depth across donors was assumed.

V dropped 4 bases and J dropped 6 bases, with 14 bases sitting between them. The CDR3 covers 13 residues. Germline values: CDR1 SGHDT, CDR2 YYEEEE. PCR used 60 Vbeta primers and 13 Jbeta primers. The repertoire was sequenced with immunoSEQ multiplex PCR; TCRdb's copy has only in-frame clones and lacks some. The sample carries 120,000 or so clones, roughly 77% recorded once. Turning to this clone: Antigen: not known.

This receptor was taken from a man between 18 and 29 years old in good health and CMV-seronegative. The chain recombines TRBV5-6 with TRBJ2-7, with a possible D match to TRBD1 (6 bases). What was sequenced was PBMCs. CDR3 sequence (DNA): TGTGCCAGCAGCCTGGCAGGGGACCTCGAGCAGTACTTC. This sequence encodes CASSLAGDLEQYF. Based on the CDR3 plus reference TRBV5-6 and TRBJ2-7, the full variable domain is DAGVTQSPTHLIKTRGQQVTLRCSPKSGHDTVSWYQQALGQGPQFIFQYYEEEERQRGNFPDRFSGHQFPNYSSELNVNALLLGDSALYLCASSLAGDLEQYFGPGTRLTVT.